This T cell receptor beta chain was recorded in a study of shared clonotypes between healthy human individuals. This clone appeared a single time. Terminally differentiated effector memory CD45RA+ cells were excluded by CCR7 positive selection of CD45RO-negative cells. Data came from immunoSEQ multiplex PCR; TCRdb stores just in-frame clones and leaves some out. The table lists around 600,000 clones, 85% to 95% of them singletons, with around 0.12% in the top ten. In germline, CDR1 is SEHNR, CDR2 FQNEAQ (reference sequence). The V gene lost 5 bases and the J gene lost 3 bases, with 16 bases spanning the gap. The CDR3 is made up of 15 amino acids.

The specimen was naive CD8+ T cells sorted from blood. The chain employs TRBV7-9 and TRBJ1-2, with no clear D. The TCR was taken from a woman in her twenties or thirties in good health. CDR3 protein: CASSPGGPDYYGYTF. In DNA form, the CDR3 reads TGTGCCAGCAGCCCCGGTGGACCTGACTACTATGGCTACACCTTC.